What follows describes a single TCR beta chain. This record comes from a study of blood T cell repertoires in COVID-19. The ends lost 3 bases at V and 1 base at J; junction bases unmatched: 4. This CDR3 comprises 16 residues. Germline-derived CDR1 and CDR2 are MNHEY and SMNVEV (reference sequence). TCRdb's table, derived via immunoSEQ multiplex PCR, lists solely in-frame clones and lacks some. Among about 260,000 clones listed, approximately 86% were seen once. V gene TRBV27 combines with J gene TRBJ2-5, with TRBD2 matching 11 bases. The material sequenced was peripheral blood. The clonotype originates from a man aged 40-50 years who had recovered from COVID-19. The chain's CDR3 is CASSFRTSGPQETQYF. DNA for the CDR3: TGTGCCAGCAGTTTTCGGACTAGCGGGCCCCAAGAGACCCAGTACTTC.